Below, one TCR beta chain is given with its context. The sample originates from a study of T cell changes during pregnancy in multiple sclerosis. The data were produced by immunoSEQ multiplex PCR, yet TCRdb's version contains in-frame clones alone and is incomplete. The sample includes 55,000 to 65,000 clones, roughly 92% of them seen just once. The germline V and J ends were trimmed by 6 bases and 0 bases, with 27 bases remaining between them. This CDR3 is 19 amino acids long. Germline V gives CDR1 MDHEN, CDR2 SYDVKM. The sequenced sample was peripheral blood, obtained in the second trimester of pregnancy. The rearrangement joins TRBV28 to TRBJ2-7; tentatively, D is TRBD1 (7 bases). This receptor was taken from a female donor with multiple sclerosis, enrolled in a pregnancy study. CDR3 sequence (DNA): TGTGCCAGCAGCTCCTTCCGGGGGACAGTAGTATGGCTCTCCTACGAGCAGTACTTC. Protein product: CASSSFRGTVVWLSYEQYF.